Below, 29 T cell receptor beta chains from the same sample are listed, as sequenced in a study of CD8 T cells in ankylosing spondylitis. General observations from the study: For ankylosing spondylitis blood, a TCR beta motif of seven to nine highly homologous variants appeared characteristic.

In TCRdb, the 5' RACE reads were re-called with MiXCR into one record per CDR3 protein. The table records roughly 470,000 distinct CDR3 sequences, 20% to 30% of them present only once. No cognate antigen is known for these TCRs. The material sequenced was blood, either unsorted or a sorted T cell fraction (not recorded which). The receptors derive from a male donor with ankylosing spondylitis.

V gene TRBV5-1 combines with J gene TRBJ1-1, with D perhaps matching TRBD1 (6 bases). Germline CDR1 reads SGHRS; CDR2 reads YFSETQ. Trimming shortened V by 3 bases and J by 1 base, and 16 bases separated the two germline ends. The CDR3 sequence is 16 residues long. In DNA, the CDR3 is TGCGCCAGCAGCTCGTTGACAGGTCTGAGGAACACTGAAGCTTTCTTT. Its translation: CASSSLTGLRNTEAFF.

This clonotype was detected a few times. The chain combines TRBV20-1 with TRBJ2-5, with D unclear. This CDR3 region has 12 residues. CDR1 and CDR2 from the germline V gene are DFQATT and SNEGSKA (reference sequence). The V end was cut by 3 bases, the J end by 2 bases, with 7 bases between. DNA for the CDR3: TGCAGTGCTAGCAGCATTCAAGAGACCCAGTACTTC. Its protein product is CSASSIQETQYF.

This clonotype was seen only a few times. The chain recombines TRBV20-1 with TRBJ2-5, with D possibly matching TRBD2 (6 bases). The ends were cut back, 2 bases at V and 4 bases at J, with 11 bases in the middle. The CDR3 runs to 13 residues. Germline V gives CDR1 DFQATT, CDR2 SNEGSKA (reference sequence). CDR3 amino acids: CSARPIAAETQYF. DNA of the CDR3: TGCAGTGCTAGACCCATAGCGGCAGAGACCCAGTACTTC.

The genes are TRBV12-3 or TRBV12-4 and TRBJ1-2; D unresolved. CDR3 length equals 15 residues. V was clipped by 4 bases and J by 2 bases, with 14 bases between them. CDR3 sequence reads: CASSSSGSQNYGYTF. The CDR3 nucleotides read TGTGCCAGCAGTTCATCAGGCAGCCAAAACTATGGCTACACCTTC.

The count of this clonotype is one. The CDR3 DNA follows: TGCAGTGCTAGATCGCAGGTTGGAACTGAAGCTTTCTTT. Its translation is CSARSQVGTEAFF. V is TRBV20-1 and J is TRBJ1-1, with no clear D. Germline CDR1 DFQATT, CDR2 SNEGSKA (reference sequence). V lost 2 bases and J 5 bases, leaving 12 bases between the germline ends. This CDR3 has 13 residues.

This clonotype was detected ten times or more. The rearrangement uses TRBV5-1 and TRBJ1-1; no clear D. V was pared by 0 bases and J by 5 bases, with 11 bases between. This CDR3 region has 14 residues. Germline CDR1 is SGHRS and CDR2 is YFSETQ. The CDR3 is CASSLDSPRTEAFF. DNA for the CDR3: TGCGCCAGCAGCTTGGACAGTCCGAGGACTGAAGCTTTCTTT.

This clonotype appeared a few times. V is TRBV7-2 and J is TRBJ2-1; 8 bases align to TRBD1. Germline CDR1 SGHTA, CDR2 FQGNSA. Germline trimming cut 6 bases from V and 2 bases from J; bases unmatched to any gene: 3. The CDR3 is 14 amino acids. CDR3 DNA sequence: TGTGCCAGCAGTTACAGGGGGGCCTACAATGAGCAGTTCTTC. Amino acids: CASSYRGAYNEQFF.

The rearrangement joins TRBV5-1 to TRBJ1-3, with a weak D call TRBD1 (6 bases). The CDR3 is made up of 14 amino acids. V was shortened by 3 bases and J by 3 bases, with 10 bases between the two germline ends. Germline CDR1 reads SGHRS; CDR2 reads YFSETQ. This CDR3 reads CASSSNRDGNTIYF. CDR3 nucleotide sequence: TGCGCCAGCAGCTCCAACAGGGATGGAAACACCATATATTTT.

V usage is TRBV20-1 and J usage is TRBJ1-1; no reliable D call. The CDR3 consists of 15 residues. V shed 0 bases and J shed 0 bases, with 11 bases lying between them. Germline-derived CDR1 and CDR2 are DFQATT and SNEGSKA (reference sequence). The CDR3 DNA reads TGCAGTGCTAGAGATAGCCGGAGGATGAACACTGAAGCTTTCTTT. Encoded protein: CSARDSRRMNTEAFF.

The gene calls are TRBV18 and TRBJ2-1; weak D call: TRBD2 (5 bases). The CDR3 sequence is 13 residues long. V lost 4 bases and J 7 bases, leaving 11 bases between the germline ends. Germline V gives CDR1 KGHSH, CDR2 LQKENI. CDR3 protein: CASSRGELNEQFF. The CDR3 DNA sequence: TGTGCCAGCTCACGGGGAGAACTGAATGAGCAGTTCTTC.

The chain combines TRBV5-1 with TRBJ2-1; 15 positions agree with TRBD2. The CDR3 consists of 15 residues. CDR1 and CDR2 from the germline V gene are SGHRS and YFSETQ. V was pared by 8 bases and J by 9 bases, with 9 bases of the junction left unmatched. CDR3: CASERTSGRAGEQFF. The CDR3 coding sequence is TGCGCCAGTGAAAGGACTAGCGGGAGGGCCGGTGAGCAGTTCTTC.

V gene TRBV12-3 or TRBV12-4 combines with J gene TRBJ2-1; 9 positions agree with TRBD2. The CDR3 length is 16 residues. With V trimmed by 7 bases and J by 9 bases, 16 bases remained unmatched. CDR3 sequence: CASKKAGGRPGGEQFF. The CDR3 region has the DNA TGTGCCAGCAAAAAAGCGGGGGGACGCCCTGGGGGTGAGCAGTTCTTC.

The V call is TRBV5-1, the J call TRBJ2-7; 8 positions match TRBD1. Germline CDR1 and CDR2: SGHRS and YFSETQ. The CDR3 runs to 15 residues. Trimming cost V 0 bases and J 5 bases; bases outside gene matches: 7. CDR3 DNA sequence: TGCGCCAGCAGCTTGGCCCCAGGGGGCTTTAACGAGCAGTACGTC. Translated: CASSLAPGGFNEQYV.

A few counts support this clonotype. The chain employs TRBV11-2 and TRBJ2-5, with D unclear. The CDR3 contains 14 residues. Trimming stripped 2 bases from V and 3 bases from J, with 10 bases between. Germline assignment: CDR1 SGHAT and CDR2 FQNNGV. CDR3 bases: TGTGCCAGCAGCTTATACGGCGACGAAGAGACCCAGTACTTC. Amino acids: CASSLYGDEETQYF.

The chain joins TRBV18 to TRBJ2-1; 11 bases line up with TRBD2. CDR3 length: 15 residues. V lost 1 base to trimming and J lost 11 bases; unmatched junction nucleotides: 7. The germline CDR1 and CDR2 sequences are KGHSH and LQKENI. CDR3 in amino acids: CASSPLATSGTQQFF. Written as DNA, the CDR3 is TGTGCCAGCTCACCACTTGCGACTAGCGGGACTCAGCAGTTCTTC.

This chain joins TRBV6-1 and TRBJ2-1; the D is unclear. The germline gives CDR1 MNHNS, CDR2 SASEGT. This CDR3 has 14 amino acids. The V end lost 4 bases, the J end lost 0 bases, and 7 bases lay between the germline ends. In DNA form, the CDR3 reads TGTGCCAGCAGTGGGCAAGGCTCCTACAATGAGCAGTTCTTC. This gives the protein CASSGQGSYNEQFF.

The gene calls are TRBV3-1 and TRBJ2-5; 11 positions match TRBD2. Germline V lookup: CDR1 LGHDT, CDR2 YNNKEL (reference sequence). Losses at the gene ends were 4 bases for V and 2 bases for J; bases not matched to a gene: 6. This CDR3 is 16 amino acids long. CDR3 residues: CASSRRTSGPQETQYF. The CDR3 DNA reads as TGTGCCAGCAGCCGCCGGACTAGCGGGCCTCAAGAGACCCAGTACTTC.

This chain uses TRBV20-1 with TRBJ2-1; D ambiguous. Trimming took 8 bases from V and 0 from J, leaving 17 bases between them. The CDR3 has 15 amino acids. Germline assignment: CDR1 DFQATT and CDR2 SNEGSKA (reference sequence). This CDR3 reads CSTSQAHFSYNEQFF. CDR3 in DNA: TGCAGTACTTCCCAGGCCCACTTCTCCTACAATGAGCAGTTCTTC.

This clonotype was picked up a small number of times. The J gene is TRBJ2-5, the V gene TRBV18, with 8 nucleotides matching TRBD2. V was pared by 3 bases and J by 3 bases, with 9 bases of the junction left unmatched. The CDR3 length is 16 residues. Germline V gene lookup returns CDR1 KGHSH and CDR2 LQKENI. The CDR3 bases are TGTGCCAGCTCACCTAAAGGAGCGGGAGTAGAAGAGACCCAGTACTTC. Encoded protein: CASSPKGAGVEETQYF.

This rearrangement joins TRBV25-1 to TRBJ1-2; 7 bases fit TRBD1. The CDR3 consists of 14 residues. V lost 1 base to trimming and J lost 8 bases; unmatched junction nucleotides: 7. Germline V CDR1 and CDR2: MGHDK, SYGVNS. The CDR3 DNA reads TGTGCCAGCAGTGAATTCAACAGGGGCCAAGGCTACACCTTC. Translating it yields CASSEFNRGQGYTF.

This clonotype was seen only a few times. The chain is built from TRBV6-1 and TRBJ1-5, with D perhaps matching TRBD1 (6 bases). CDR1 and CDR2 from the germline V gene are MNHNS and SASEGT. The CDR3 covers 13 residues. V lost 8 bases and J 8 bases, leaving 16 bases between the germline ends. The CDR3 sequence is CASLGTPNEPQHF. CDR3 in DNA: TGTGCCAGCCTCGGGACACCGAATGAGCCCCAGCATTTT.

This clonotype has just a few counts. The genes are TRBV18 and TRBJ1-3; the D is unclear. V lost 1 base and J 4 bases, leaving 5 bases between the germline ends. The CDR3 spans 13 residues. CDR1 KGHSH and CDR2 LQKENI come from the germline V gene. The CDR3 protein is CASSPRDGNTIYF. The DNA for the CDR3 is TGTGCCAGCTCACCACGTGACGGAAACACCATATATTTT.

The table lists this clonotype with a few counts. The rearrangement links TRBV29-1 to TRBJ2-5; 11 bases are shared with TRBD2. The CDR3 spans 13 residues. Germline V gene data show CDR1 as SQVTM and CDR2 as ANQGSEA. V trimming: 6 bases; J trimming: 3 bases; junction bases outside the gene matches: 3. CDR3 amino acids: CSVPSGRKETQYF. The CDR3 DNA sequence: TGCAGCGTCCCTAGCGGGAGGAAAGAGACCCAGTACTTC.

In this sample, this clonotype turned up a few times. The chain is built from TRBV5-1 and TRBJ2-7, with 7 nucleotides matching TRBD1. The ends lost 4 bases at V and 3 bases at J; junction bases unmatched: 10. In germline, CDR1 is SGHRS, CDR2 YFSETQ. The CDR3 runs 15 residues. CDR3 protein: CASSATGSNLYEQYF. CDR3 DNA: TGCGCCAGCAGCGCGACAGGGAGCAACCTCTACGAGCAGTACTTC. The full variable domain, in which reference TRBV5-1 and TRBJ2-7 provide the parts outside the CDR3, is KAGVTQTPRYLIKTRGQQVTLSCSPISGHRSVSWYQQTPGQGLQFLFEYFSETQRNKGNFPGRFSGRQFSNSRSEMNVSTLELGDSALYLCASSATGSNLYEQYFGPGTRLTVT.

The V and J genes are TRBV30 and TRBJ2-1; the match to TRBD2 covers 7 bases. The J segment lost 7 bases and the V segment lost 1 base, leaving 10 bases of the junction unmatched. The CDR3 spans 15 residues. Germline CDR1 GTSNPN, CDR2 SVGIG (reference sequence). The CDR3 bases are TGTGCCTGGAGTGAGGGCGGGAGTGTGAGGAATGAGCAGTTCTTC. It is translated as CAWSEGGSVRNEQFF.

The chain is built from TRBV12-3 or TRBV12-4 and TRBJ1-6, with a tentative D call TRBD1 (6 bases). V lost 7 bases to trimming and J lost 7 bases, with 26 bases between them. This CDR3 region has 18 residues. Written as DNA, the CDR3 is TGTGCCAGCACCCAGCCGAGGGGGGGGTCAGGATTCAATTCACCCCTCCACTTT. Translating gives CASTQPRGGSGFNSPLHF.

The chain has TRBV29-1 and TRBJ2-1; D uncertain. The CDR3 spans 12 residues. Trimming removed 5 bases from V and 0 bases from J, with 5 bases in between. CDR1 and CDR2 from the germline V gene are SQVTM and ANQGSEA. The CDR3 is CSVRNSYNEQFF. For the CDR3, the DNA is TGCAGCGTTCGGAACTCCTACAATGAGCAGTTCTTC.

The chain combines TRBV14 with TRBJ2-7, with D unclear. The CDR3 covers 14 residues. Trimming left V 3 bases short and J 4 bases short, with 13 bases between. In germline, CDR1 is SGHDN, CDR2 FVKESK. CDR3 protein: CASSHVFEWYEQYF. CDR3 coding DNA: TGTGCCAGCAGCCATGTCTTTGAGTGGTACGAGCAGTACTTC. The full variable domain, its missing parts supplied by reference TRBV14 and TRBJ2-7, is EAGVTQFPSHSVIEKGQTVTLRCDPISGHDNLYWYRRVMGKEIKFLLHFVKESKQDESGMPNNRFLAERTGGTYSTLKVQPAELEDSGVYFCASSHVFEWYEQYFGPGTRLTVT.

This sequence joins TRBV5-1 and TRBJ1-4; D not certain. The V end was cut by 1 base, the J end by 6 bases, with 13 bases between. The length of the CDR3 is 15 residues. Germline assignment: CDR1 SGHRS and CDR2 YFSETQ. CDR3 protein: CASSLNGRRDEKLFF. The CDR3 DNA follows: TGCGCCAGCAGCTTGAACGGGCGTCGGGATGAAAAACTGTTTTTT.